The next 8 T cell receptor beta chains were all read from a single sample in a study of T-cell reconstitution after alpha-beta-depleted transplantation in children. Unique molecular identifiers were used in preparing the TCRbeta library. Via MiXCR, TCRdb re-called the PCR reads, giving one row per CDR3 protein. The data hold around 190,000 distinct CDR3 sequences, with approximately 7% observed a single time. Sample: PBMCs, taken before TCRalphabeta/CD19-depleted stem cell transplant. The receptors were sampled from a boy aged 2 to 10 with acute lymphoblastic leukemia, due to receive a stem cell transplant.

This clonotype was counted many times. This chain connects TRBV15 to TRBJ2-2; D could derive from TRBD1 or TRBD2 (5 bases each). CDR1 LNHNV and CDR2 YYDKDF come from the germline V gene (reference sequence). The CDR3 consists of 14 residues. Trimming shortened V by 3 bases and J by 7 bases, and 12 bases separated the two germline ends. The DNA of the CDR3 is TGTGCCACCAGCAGGGGGGATTTTTTCGGGGAGCTGTTTTTT. Translating gives CATSRGDFFGELFF.

Only a few counts were recorded for this clonotype. The V call is TRBV10-2, the J call TRBJ1-6; 8 positions match TRBD1. V shed 6 bases, J shed 10 bases, and the junction held 5 bases outside the gene matches. CDR1 WSHSY and CDR2 SAAADI come from the germline V gene. This CDR3 has 13 amino acids. The CDR3 region is CASRPGGGSPLHF. CDR3 coding DNA: TGCGCCAGCAGACCAGGGGGCGGGTCACCCCTCCACTTT.

This clonotype appeared many times. CDR3 region: CASSLNLGEGWNEQFF. DNA for the CDR3: TGTGCCAGCAGCTTAAATTTGGGGGAGGGATGGAATGAGCAGTTCTTC. The chain employs TRBV7-8 and TRBJ2-1; 7 bases align to TRBD2. With 2 bases clipped from V and 7 bases from J, the junction kept 11 bases outside the gene matches. Looked up from germline, CDR1 is SGHVS and CDR2 is FQNEAQ. The CDR3 covers 16 residues.

DNA of the CDR3: TGTGCCCTCTGTTTACTTTGGGGCTCGAACACCGGGGAGCTGTTTTTT. It translates to CALCLLWGSNTGELFF. The chain recombines TRBV2 with TRBJ2-2, with D perhaps matching TRBD1 (5 bases). Trimming removed 11 bases at V and 0 bases at J, with 19 bases between. CDR1 is SNHLY, CDR2 FYNNEI, per germline. The CDR3 runs to 16 residues.

For the CDR3, the DNA is TGTGCCAGCAGTTTGAGTTCAATTCCCCAGCATTTT. Translated: CASSLSSIPQHF. This chain uses TRBV28 with TRBJ1-5; D remains unclear. Germline CDR1 reads MDHEN; CDR2 reads SYDVKM. The CDR3 runs to 12 residues. Between the trimmed V and J ends, which lost 3 bases and 10 bases, there was a span of 10 bases.

The sample holds a few counts of this clonotype. The CDR3 here is CASSPEGQLGETQYF. The CDR3 region has the DNA TGTGCCAGCAGCCCGGAGGGACAGTTGGGAGAGACCCAGTACTTC. The J gene is TRBJ2-5, the V gene TRBV7-2; perhaps TRBD1 as D (7 bases). CDR3 length equals 15 residues. Trimming took off 5 bases at V and 4 bases at J, with 17 bases between the two ends. Looked up from germline, CDR1 is SGHTA and CDR2 is FQGNSA.

This clonotype has ten or more counts. The CDR3: CAISESEGWRETQYF. The CDR3, as DNA: TGTGCCATCAGTGAGTCGGAGGGATGGCGAGAGACCCAGTACTTC. V and J are TRBV10-3 and TRBJ2-5; maybe TRBD2 (6 bases). V shed 0 bases and J shed 4 bases, with 12 bases lying between them. Germline-derived CDR1 and CDR2 are ENHRY and SYGVKD. The CDR3 is 15 residues long.

This chain links TRBV3-1 with TRBJ1-1; D gene uncertain. V dropped 10 bases and J dropped 3 bases, with 9 bases sitting between them. The germline gives CDR1 LGHDT, CDR2 YNNKEL (reference sequence). CDR3 length: 11 residues. CDR3 DNA sequence: TGTGCCACATGCAACTACACTGAAGCTTTCTTT. It codes for CATCNYTEAFF.